This passage covers 11 T cell receptor beta chains from one sample sequenced in a study of blood T cell repertoires in COVID-19. TCRdb's copy holds only in-frame clones and misses some; the assay was immunoSEQ multiplex PCR. Among 270,000 or so clones listed, about 91% were seen once. What was sequenced was PBMCs or T cells enriched from blood (not recorded which). The origin of the receptors is a woman in her thirties or forties with acute COVID-19.

V is TRBV19 and J is TRBJ1-4; D remains ambiguous. Trimming took 9 bases from V and 9 from J, leaving 26 bases between them. Germline assignment: CDR1 LNHDA and CDR2 SQIVND (reference sequence). The CDR3 sequence is 16 residues long. CDR3 region: CASRDAILPAGQKLFF. In DNA, the CDR3 is TGTGCCAGCCGGGATGCCATTCTTCCCGCAGGACAAAAACTGTTTTTT.

The genes are TRBV6-5 and TRBJ2-1; D is perhaps TRBD2 (5 bases). The germline gives CDR1 MNHEY, CDR2 SVGAGI. The CDR3 has 13 residues. V lost 2 bases and J 12 bases, leaving 14 bases between the germline ends. The CDR3 coding sequence is TGTGCCAGCAGTTACGTTACAGATGCGGGGCAGTTCTTC. As protein: CASSYVTDAGQFF.

Only one count was recorded for this clone. This chain connects TRBV7-9 to TRBJ2-7, with 7 bases aligning to TRBD2. The V and J ends lost 6 bases and 2 bases, in that order; junction bases with no gene match: 13. CDR3 length equals 16 residues. The V gene's germline CDR1 is SEHNR and CDR2 FQNEAQ (reference sequence). Here the CDR3 reads CASRKSSGEWAYEQYF. The CDR3, as DNA: TGTGCCAGCAGGAAATCTAGCGGAGAATGGGCCTACGAGCAGTACTTC.

This chain joins TRBV20-1 and TRBJ2-1; TRBD1 is a possible D gene (5 bases). Germline V gene sequence: CDR1 DFQATT, CDR2 SNEGSKA (reference sequence). This CDR3 contains 12 residues. With 3 bases removed from V and 5 bases from J, the gap between germline ends came to 8 bases. The CDR3: CSASGRDNEQFF. CDR3 nucleotides: TGCAGTGCTAGTGGCAGGGACAATGAGCAGTTCTTC.

V and J are TRBV19 and TRBJ1-3; TRBD1 matches 9 bases. V shed 9 bases and J 7 bases; nucleotides not matched to a gene: 7. In germline, CDR1 is LNHDA, CDR2 SQIVND (reference sequence). CDR3 length: 13 residues. CDR3 sequence: CASRKGTGNTIYF. DNA of the CDR3: TGTGCCAGCCGAAAAGGGACAGGGAACACCATATATTTT.

The V call is TRBV11-2, the J call TRBJ2-7; TRBD1 matches 7 bases. The V segment lost 5 bases and the J segment 6 bases; nucleotides outside the gene matches: 7. CDR3 length: 13 amino acids. From germline, CDR1 is SGHAT and CDR2 FQNNGV. The CDR3 DNA reads as TGTGCCAGCAGCCCAACAGGGGCGATCGAGCAGTACGTC. It yields the protein CASSPTGAIEQYV.

The chain recombines TRBV21-1 with TRBJ1-3. TRBV21-1 is a pseudogene locus. The CDR3 contains 16 residues. The CDR3 coding sequence is TGTGCCAGCAGCAAAGTTGGGAGAATCTCTGGAAACACCATATATTTT. Encoded protein: CASSKVGRISGNTIYF.

The chain is built from TRBV20-1 and TRBJ1-5, with TRBD1 matching 7 bases. The germline V gene encodes CDR1 DFQATT and CDR2 SNEGSKA (reference sequence). The CDR3 is 13 residues long. Unmatched junction bases numbered 3, after V lost 3 bases and J lost 4 bases. CDR3 in amino acids: CSASAGGNQPQHF. Here the CDR3 DNA reads TGCAGTGCTAGTGCAGGGGGAAATCAGCCCCAGCATTTT.

The V and J genes are TRBV15 and TRBJ2-7; 12 nucleotides agree with TRBD1. Trimming at V came to 2 bases and at J to 4 bases, leaving 9 bases not matched to a gene. The CDR3 is 17 amino acids. Germline V lookup: CDR1 LNHNV, CDR2 YYDKDF (reference sequence). CDR3 sequence: CATSRYGTGGQRYEQYF. The CDR3, as DNA: TGTGCCACCAGCAGATACGGGACAGGGGGCCAGAGGTACGAGCAGTACTTC.

This chain connects TRBV19 to TRBJ1-1; 7 positions agree with TRBD1. The CDR3 length is 16 residues. J lost 3 bases, V lost 3 bases, and 10 bases had no gene match. Germline lookup yields CDR1 LNHDA and CDR2 SQIVND (reference sequence). CDR3 nucleotide sequence: TGTGCCAGTAGTATCCGGGACAGTGGACTATACACTGAAGCTTTCTTT. As protein: CASSIRDSGLYTEAFF.

J is TRBJ1-4 and V is TRBV15; no clear D. Germline V lookup: CDR1 LNHNV, CDR2 YYDKDF (reference sequence). This CDR3 has 13 residues. V lost 2 bases to trimming and J lost 4 bases, with 5 bases between them. DNA for the CDR3: TGTGCCACCAGCAGACGACATAATGAAAAACTGTTTTTT. As protein: CATSRRHNEKLFF.